These 26 T cell receptor beta chains share one sample of origin, sequenced in a study of identical twins. One entry per CDR3 protein, called by TCRdb with MiXCR from the 5' RACE reads. The data show roughly 480,000 distinct CDR3 sequences, roughly 26% seen once. This sample was also put to use in a study of T cells expressing NK-cell markers.

The sample taken for sequencing was CD4+ T cells sorted from blood. All receptors derive from a woman under 30 in good health.

The table lists this clonotype with a few counts. CDR3: CASSQALLTGTEAFF. The CDR3 region has the DNA TGTGCCAGCAGCCAAGCCCTCCTGACAGGCACTGAAGCTTTCTTT. V gene TRBV3-1 combines with J gene TRBJ1-1; the D gene is possibly TRBD1 (6 bases). CDR3 length: 15 residues. Trimming removed 1 base from V and 4 bases from J, with 13 bases in between. Per germline, CDR1 LGHDT and CDR2 YNNKEL (reference sequence).

The rearrangement uses TRBV6-1 and TRBJ1-5; TRBD1 aligns across 7 bases. The V segment lost 7 bases and the J segment 4 bases; nucleotides outside the gene matches: 10. CDR3 size: 15 residues. Germline CDR1 and CDR2: MNHNS and SASEGT. The CDR3 region has the DNA TGTGCCAGCAACCGAATCGGGACAGAAAATCAGCCCCAGCATTTT. It translates to CASNRIGTENQPQHF.

This chain joins TRBV20-1 and TRBJ2-4; the match to TRBD1 covers 8 bases. This CDR3 comprises 18 residues. The V and J ends lost 0 bases and 9 bases, in that order; junction bases with no gene match: 19. Germline CDR1 and CDR2: DFQATT and SNEGSKA (reference sequence). The CDR3 sequence: CSARDYPGRQGKEGIQYF. In nucleotides, the CDR3 is TGCAGTGCTAGAGATTACCCAGGGCGACAGGGGAAGGAGGGCATTCAGTACTTC.

This clonotype was counted between two and nine times. CDR3 residues: CASSLAVSGMGQETQYF. The DNA for the CDR3 is TGCGCCAGCAGCTTGGCCGTTTCTGGGATGGGGCAAGAGACCCAGTACTTC. This sequence joins TRBV5-1 and TRBJ2-5; D is unresolved. Germline assignment: CDR1 SGHRS and CDR2 YFSETQ. The CDR3 is 17 amino acids. The V gene lost 0 bases and the J gene lost 2 bases, with 17 bases spanning the gap. The variable domain in full, with the rest retrieved from reference TRBV5-1 and TRBJ2-5, is KAGVTQTPRYLIKTRGQQVTLSCSPISGHRSVSWYQQTPGQGLQFLFEYFSETQRNKGNFPGRFSGRQFSNSRSEMNVSTLELGDSALYLCASSLAVSGMGQETQYFGPGTRLLVL.

The sample holds a few counts of this clonotype. V and J are TRBV20-1 and TRBJ1-2; 7 nucleotides match TRBD1. The V gene end was trimmed by 6 bases and the J gene end by 0 bases; junction bases not matched to a gene: 10. The CDR3 totals 15 residues. CDR1 and CDR2 from the germline V gene are DFQATT and SNEGSKA (reference sequence). Here the CDR3 reads CSAATGDPSNYGYTF. CDR3 coding DNA: TGCAGTGCCGCCACAGGGGATCCCTCTAACTATGGCTACACCTTC.

This clonotype was recorded a few times. As DNA, the CDR3 is TGTGCCAGCAGCTTAGCACCTAGCGGGAGCCCTTCCTACAATGAGCAGTTCTTC. Encoded protein: CASSLAPSGSPSYNEQFF. The rearrangement uses TRBV7-6 and TRBJ2-1, with 10 bases that match TRBD2. After removal of 0 bases from V and 1 base from J, the junction contained 6 bases not matched to a gene. The V gene's germline CDR1 is SGHVS and CDR2 FNYEAQ. There are 18 residues in the CDR3.

The V and J genes are TRBV6-2 or TRBV6-3 and TRBJ2-1, with 7 bases lining up with TRBD2. Germline V gene data show CDR1 as MNHEY and CDR2 as SVGEGT. This CDR3 comprises 17 residues. The junction had 12 bases not matched to a gene; V was cut back by 3 bases and J by 4 bases. The chain's CDR3 is CASSYSRTGGTYNEQFF. The CDR3 region has the DNA TGTGCCAGCAGTTATTCACGAACCGGGGGGACTTACAATGAGCAGTTCTTC.

The V call is TRBV2, the J call TRBJ2-7, with TRBD2 as a possible D gene (5 bases). Germline-derived CDR1 and CDR2 are SNHLY and FYNNEI. Trimming stripped 1 base from V and 6 bases from J, with 13 bases between. The CDR3 length is 14 residues. DNA of the CDR3: TGTGCCAGCAGTGAAGAGTTAGGAGCGGTCGAGCAGTACTTC. This gives the protein CASSEELGAVEQYF.

This clonotype was seen more than once but under ten times. V and J are TRBV29-1 and TRBJ2-5; maybe TRBD1 (6 bases). This CDR3 is built from 12 residues. V was cut by 8 bases and J by 0 bases, with 10 bases left in between. CDR1 is SQVTM and CDR2 is ANQGSEA in the germline V gene. CDR3 sequence: CSSGQNQETQYF. In DNA, the CDR3 is TGCAGCTCAGGACAGAACCAAGAGACCCAGTACTTC.

This clonotype was detected ten times or more. The genes are TRBV28 and TRBJ2-5, with unresolved D. The ends were cut back, 2 bases at V and 5 bases at J, with 9 bases in the middle. Germline V gene sequence: CDR1 MDHEN, CDR2 SYDVKM. The CDR3 is 13 amino acids. The CDR3 DNA follows: TGTGCCAGCAGTTTAAGGCTGCAGGAGACCCAGTACTTC. This encodes CASSLRLQETQYF.

This clonotype was observed a handful of times. This chain links TRBV11-3 with TRBJ2-4; D not resolved. Per the germline V gene, CDR1 is SGHNT and CDR2 is YENEEA. Between the trimmed V and J ends, which lost 5 bases and 8 bases, there was a span of 13 bases. The CDR3 consists of 13 residues. The CDR3, as DNA: TGTGCCAGCAGCCCTATGTTACTGGACATTCAGTACTTC. Amino acids: CASSPMLLDIQYF. Supplemented by reference TRBV11-3 and TRBJ2-4, the full variable domain reads EAGVVQSPRYKIIEKKQPVAFWCNPISGHNTLYWYLQNLGQGPELLIRYENEEAVDDSQLPKDRFSAERLKGVDSTLKIQPAELGDSAVYLCASSPMLLDIQYFGAGTRLSVL.

The chain employs TRBV3-1 and TRBJ2-1; 10 bases are shared with TRBD1. This CDR3 comprises 16 residues. Trimming removed 4 bases from V and 8 bases from J; junction bases left unmatched: 11. Germline-derived CDR1 and CDR2 are LGHDT and YNNKEL (reference sequence). This CDR3 is CASSLSPGQGSHEQFF. In DNA, the CDR3 is TGTGCCAGCAGCCTTTCCCCGGGACAGGGGAGCCATGAGCAGTTCTTC.

The CDR3 loop is CASSFRLAGGSDTQYF. CDR3 DNA: TGTGCCAGCAGTTTCCGACTAGCGGGGGGGTCAGATACGCAGTATTTT. The chain links TRBV12-3 or TRBV12-4 to TRBJ2-3; TRBD2 aligns across 14 bases. The CDR3 extends over 16 amino acids. The junction had 3 bases not matched to a gene; V was cut back by 3 bases and J by 4 bases.

This chain links TRBV20-1 with TRBJ2-5; TRBD2 matches at 11 bases. V lost 0 bases to trimming and J lost 6 bases; unmatched junction nucleotides: 9. The CDR3 is made up of 16 amino acids. Germline V CDR1 and CDR2: DFQATT, SNEGSKA (reference sequence). The DNA for the CDR3 is TGCAGTGCTAGAGAAGATCTGAGACTAGCGGGGCAGACCCAGTACTTC. Encoded protein: CSAREDLRLAGQTQYF.

This clonotype was counted only a few times. This rearrangement joins TRBV27 to TRBJ2-5; 9 bases fit TRBD1. The CDR3 is made up of 16 amino acids. Per the germline V gene, CDR1 is MNHEY and CDR2 is SMNVEV (reference sequence). Trimming took 2 bases from V and 7 from J; bases not matched to a gene: 11. For the CDR3, the DNA is TGTGCCAGCAGTTTACAATTGCCGGGACAGGGTGTGACCCAGTACTTC. Translation: CASSLQLPGQGVTQYF.

This clonotype was observed a few times. J is TRBJ1-1 and V is TRBV7-9, with 8 bases fitting TRBD1. Germline V gene sequence: CDR1 SEHNR, CDR2 FQNEAQ (reference sequence). This CDR3 has 15 residues. Trimming took 5 bases from V and 4 from J; bases not matched to a gene: 9. Here the CDR3 DNA reads TGTGCCAGCAGCCAAGCAGGGGGCGCGACCACTGAAGCTTTCTTT. Encoded protein: CASSQAGGATTEAFF.

This clonotype was seen at least ten times. The chain is built from TRBV10-3 and TRBJ2-3, with a possible D match to TRBD2 (6 bases). Trimming shortened V by 11 bases and J by 2 bases, and 20 bases separated the two germline ends. Germline CDR1 ENHRY, CDR2 SYGVKD. The CDR3 spans 15 residues. For the CDR3, the DNA is TGTGCCGTGGGGGGTAGCACAGCCAACACAGATACGCAGTATTTT. Protein product: CAVGGSTANTDTQYF.

The rearrangement joins TRBV2 to TRBJ2-1; 8 bases are shared with TRBD1. The V and J ends lost 4 bases and 9 bases, in that order; junction bases with no gene match: 8. CDR1 is SNHLY, CDR2 FYNNEI, per germline. The CDR3 covers 14 residues. The CDR3 here is CASSVDRGWSEQFF. The CDR3 region has the DNA TGTGCCAGCAGTGTAGACAGGGGATGGAGTGAGCAGTTCTTC.

J is TRBJ1-6 and V is TRBV3-1; D is uncertain. Germline loops: CDR1 LGHDT, CDR2 YNNKEL (reference sequence). This CDR3 region has 13 residues. V lost 6 bases and J 6 bases, leaving 9 bases between the germline ends. DNA for the CDR3: TGTGCCAGCAGTCGGATGGGTAATTCACCCCTCCACTTT. The encoded protein is CASSRMGNSPLHF.

The V call is TRBV7-2, the J call TRBJ2-4; D could derive from TRBD1 or TRBD2 (5 bases each). This CDR3 is built from 17 residues. Looked up from germline, CDR1 is SGHTA and CDR2 is FQGNSA. V lost 5 bases and J 5 bases, leaving 22 bases between the germline ends. CDR3 protein: CASSIRRETLLQNIQYF. The CDR3 region has the DNA TGTGCCAGCAGCATCCGCAGGGAGACCCTCCTCCAAAACATTCAGTACTTC.

V usage is TRBV7-9 and J usage is TRBJ2-3; 12 positions match TRBD1. The trim removed 4 bases at V and 4 bases at J, leaving 3 bases unmatched. Germline CDR1 SEHNR, CDR2 FQNEAQ (reference sequence). The CDR3 runs 15 residues. The CDR3 DNA reads as TGTGCCAGCAGCTGGGGGACAGGGGGCCCAGATACGCAGTATTTT. Protein sequence: CASSWGTGGPDTQYF.

The V and J genes are TRBV9 and TRBJ2-3, with TRBD2 matching 11 bases. The CDR3 has 15 amino acids. Germline CDR1 reads SGDLS; CDR2 reads YYNGEE. After removal of 4 bases from V and 8 bases from J, the junction contained 9 bases not matched to a gene. In DNA, the CDR3 is TGTGCCAGCAGCTCTTACCTGACTAGCGGGGTTACGCAGTATTTT. Its protein product is CASSSYLTSGVTQYF. Drawing the rest from reference TRBV9 and TRBJ2-3, the complete variable domain is DSGVTQTPKHLITATGQRVTLRCSPRSGDLSVYWYQQSLDQGLQFLIQYYNGEERAKGNILERFSAQQFPDLHSELNLSSLELGDSALYFCASSSYLTSGVTQYFGPGTRLTVL.

This clonotype was detected a few times. Germline and junction disagree at one end, which may indicate a read error. V and J are TRBV12-3 or TRBV12-4 and TRBJ1-5; D is undetermined. The CDR3 has 12 residues. The CDR3 here is CASSFYGQSQHF. CDR3 nucleotides: TGTGCCAGCAGTTTTTACGGTCAGTCCCAGCATTTT.

This clonotype has more than one count but fewer than ten. The rearrangement uses TRBV20-1 and TRBJ1-1; 8 bases agree with TRBD1. Germline assignment: CDR1 DFQATT and CDR2 SNEGSKA (reference sequence). The CDR3 loop spans 14 amino acids. Germline trimming cut 3 bases from V and 1 base from J; bases unmatched to any gene: 4. The CDR3, as DNA: TGCAGTGCTAGCCGGACAGGGCGGAACACTGAAGCTTTCTTT. It codes for CSASRTGRNTEAFF.

This sequence joins TRBV6-5 and TRBJ2-1, with 9 bases that match TRBD1. The length of the CDR3 is 16 residues. With 1 base clipped from V and 4 bases from J, the junction kept 5 bases outside the gene matches. Germline V gene lookup returns CDR1 MNHEY and CDR2 SVGAGI. The CDR3 sequence is CASSYWGQGPYNEQFF. The DNA of the CDR3 is TGTGCCAGCAGTTACTGGGGACAGGGACCTTACAATGAGCAGTTCTTC.

The chain employs TRBV20-1 and TRBJ2-5; TRBD2 agrees at 13 bases. V gave up 5 bases and J gave up 0 bases; unmatched junction bases: 3. This CDR3 is built from 15 residues. Germline V gene lookup returns CDR1 DFQATT and CDR2 SNEGSKA (reference sequence). CDR3 sequence (DNA): TGCAGTGCTTATGGACTAGCGGGAGACCAAGAGACCCAGTACTTC. Amino acids: CSAYGLAGDQETQYF.